This TCR beta chain is from a study of T-cell reconstitution after alpha-beta-depleted transplantation in children. About this clonotype: An end of the junction differs from the germline gene, which may be a read error.

A library of TCRbeta sequences, prepared with unique molecular identifiers, was generated. MiXCR was run by TCRdb on the PCR reads, yielding one entry per CDR3 protein. Altogether 700,000 to 950,000 distinct CDR3 sequences are present, 16% being singletons, with the ten largest covering approximately 4.5%. CDR3 length: 13 residues. Germline CDR1 is SQVTM and CDR2 is ANQGSEA. The starting material was PBMCs, mostly from graft donor cells, obtained 360 days after TCRalphabeta/CD19-depleted stem cell transplant. The rearrangement joins TRBV29-1 to TRBJ2-5; TRBD2 agrees at 7 bases. This sequence originates from a male patient between 10 and 17 years old who had a stem cell transplant for acute lymphoblastic leukemia, so the T cells may come from the graft donor. The chain's CDR3 is CSVTGLGQETQDF. CDR3 DNA sequence: TGCAGCGTCACCGGACTAGGCCAAGAGACCCAGGACTTC. The variable domain in full, with the rest retrieved from reference TRBV29-1 and TRBJ2-5, is SAVISQKPSRDICQRGTSLTIQCQVDSQVTMMFWYRQQPGQSLTLIATANQGSEATYESGFVIDKFPISRPNLTFSTLTVSNMSPEDSSIYLCSVTGLGQETQDFGPGTRLLVL.